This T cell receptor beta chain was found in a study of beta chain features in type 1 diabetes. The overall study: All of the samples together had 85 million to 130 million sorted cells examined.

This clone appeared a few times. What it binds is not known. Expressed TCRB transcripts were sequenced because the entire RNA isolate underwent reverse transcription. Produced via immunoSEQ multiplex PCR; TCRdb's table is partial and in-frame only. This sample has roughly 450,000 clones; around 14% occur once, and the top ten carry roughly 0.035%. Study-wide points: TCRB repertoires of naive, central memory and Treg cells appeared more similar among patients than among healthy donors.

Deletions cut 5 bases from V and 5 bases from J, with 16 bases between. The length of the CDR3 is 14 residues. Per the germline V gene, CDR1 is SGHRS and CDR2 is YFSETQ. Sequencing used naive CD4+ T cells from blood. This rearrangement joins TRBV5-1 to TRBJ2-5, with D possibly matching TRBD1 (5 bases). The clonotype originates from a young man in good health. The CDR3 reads CASRFTDIGETQYF. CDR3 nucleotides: TGCGCCAGCAGATTCACGGACATCGGGGAGACCCAGTACTTC.